The subject of this entry is one T cell receptor (beta chain). Losses at the gene ends were 4 bases for V and 2 bases for J; bases not matched to a gene: 3. CDR3 size: 16 residues. CDR1 and CDR2 from the germline V gene are SGHNT and YYREEE (reference sequence). Libraries were prepared by immunoSEQ multiplex PCR; TCRdb keeps only in-frame clonotypes and omits some of them. The profile shows more than 85,000 clones, over 75% of them singletons. The sample is drawn from a study of blood T cell repertoires in COVID-19. The genes are TRBV5-4 and TRBJ2-1; 13 bases are a match to TRBD2. The sequence was obtained from an elderly woman with acute or convalescent COVID-19. Sample: peripheral blood. The CDR3 reads CASSLGLAGAYNEQFF. CDR3 bases: TGTGCCAGCAGCCTCGGACTAGCGGGGGCCTACAATGAGCAGTTCTTC.